This entry concerns a single T cell receptor beta chain. Its recognized antigen is unknown. No base quality information exists; no much larger clone differs at one position. The entry originates in a study of lymphopenia after photon versus proton radiotherapy (dated by TCRdb to about 2019). Background for the entire study: In patients with gastrointestinal tumors who developed high-grade lymphopenia, the study compared the immunological effects of photon radiation therapy with those of proton radiation therapy. The cohort comprised under 25 patients with gastrointestinal tumors who received either photon or proton therapy and then developed lymphopenia. The goal of the study was to characterize the differences between the two radiation modalities in how they affect the immune system.

Paper-wide results and their limitations: During treatment, patients who received proton therapy stayed relatively stable, whereas patients who received photon therapy lost naive T cells and TCR diversity and gained effector/memory populations. Once the lymphocyte count had reached its nadir, the repertoires of photon-treated patients showed oligoclonal expansion, particularly of CD8+ Temra cells, and this expansion drove the decline in diversity. Among patients across the cohort who died, overall survival time showed an inverse correlation with a larger post-nadir drop in TCR diversity. The survival association was assessed only in patients who died, and better survival with proton therapy was presented by the authors as a possibility rather than a demonstrated result.

Library generation was performed with the immunoSEQ multiplex PCR assay. Deep sequencing of rearranged TCR beta loci, alongside multiparametric flow cytometry, was used to profile T cell repertoires. Not all clones reach the TCRdb copy of this immuneACCESS table, which keeps in-frame sequences only. Checked studies attribute under half of the gap to unresolved V genes and leave the rest unexplained. In all, the sample holds tens of thousands of clones, and 86% of those were seen once. Of the sample, approximately 2% falls within the top ten clones. CDR1 and CDR2, looked up from the germline V gene, are SGDLS and YYNGEE. V and J are truncated by 4 bases and 3 bases respectively, leaving an intervening sequence of 17 bases. From cysteine to phenylalanine, the CDR3 is 15 amino acids long. The sequence is cut down to CDR3 DNA, 45 bases in frame from base 1.

The V and J segments used are TRBV9 and TRBJ2-7; the best D guess is TRBD1, with 6 bases matching. This clonotype was obtained from a man aged 35 to 55 with gastric cancer. Sequenced here: peripheral blood, sampled from a patient treated with photon-based radiotherapy. The sequenced DNA: TGTGCCAGCAGCACCCACCCCACAGGGATCTACGAGCAGTACTTC. Its translation reads: CASSTHPTGIYEQYF.